This T cell receptor beta chain was obtained from a study of T-cell reconstitution after alpha-beta-depleted transplantation in children. This clonotype has only a few counts. Antigen specificity is unknown. It was with unique molecular identifiers that the TCRbeta library was prepared. TCRdb processed the PCR reads anew with MiXCR; each CDR3 protein has one entry. This table has a few hundred thousand distinct CDR3 sequences, 25% to 30% appearing once. Findings of the study overall: The main origin of T-cell counts and diversity one year after transplant was newly produced T cells. It was reported that alpha-beta T cells came from several hundred expanded graft clones (about two months after transplant). Surviving recipient T cells and thymic progenitors underlay high day-60 TCRbeta diversity in some patients.

The length of the CDR3 is 14 residues. The germline gives CDR1 SQVTM, CDR2 ANQGSEA. V lost 3 bases to trimming and J lost 3 bases, with 11 bases between them. The clonotype originates from a boy under two years old with Wiskott-Aldrich syndrome, due to receive a stem cell transplant. The sequenced sample was PBMCs, obtained before TCRalphabeta/CD19-depleted stem cell transplant. The gene calls are TRBV29-1 and TRBJ1-4; tentatively, D is TRBD1 (5 bases). The CDR3 loop is CSVDTGAANEKLFF. CDR3 bases: TGCAGCGTTGATACCGGGGCCGCTAATGAAAAACTGTTTTTT.